Presented here are 7 T cell receptor beta chains from one specimen sequenced in a study of OX40 agonist ivuxolimab in advanced cancers. The data were produced by immunoSEQ multiplex PCR, yet TCRdb's version contains in-frame clones alone and is incomplete. Among approximately 55,000 clones listed, 70% to 90% were seen once. The sample here was CD4+ or CD8+ T cells sorted from blood, taken in a trial of the OX40 agonist ivuxolimab. The receptor source for this set is an adult with an advanced solid tumor such as melanoma, head and neck, liver or kidney cancer.

The genes are TRBV6-6 and TRBJ2-7; TRBD2 matches at 7 bases. The CDR3 length is 16 residues. Trimming removed 7 bases from V and 2 bases from J; junction bases left unmatched: 14. Per germline, CDR1 MNHNY and CDR2 SVGAGI (reference sequence). CDR3 region: CASTPPYKRGTYEQYF. CDR3 bases: TGTGCCAGCACGCCCCCGTACAAGCGGGGTACCTACGAGCAGTACTTC.

CDR3 residues: CASAVGGRASYNEQFF. In DNA, the CDR3 is TGTGCCAGTGCCGTCGGGGGAAGGGCCTCCTACAATGAGCAGTTCTTC. V and J are TRBV19 and TRBJ2-1, with D tentatively TRBD2 (6 bases). This CDR3 has 16 residues. The V gene lost 8 bases and the J gene lost 0 bases, with 17 bases spanning the gap. Germline V gene lookup returns CDR1 LNHDA and CDR2 SQIVND (reference sequence). The full variable domain, completed using reference TRBV19 and TRBJ2-1, is DGGITQSPKYLFRKEGQNVTLSCEQNLNHDAMYWYRQDPGQGLRLIYYSQIVNDFQKGDIAEGYSVSREKKESFPLTVTSAQKNPTAFYLCASAVGGRASYNEQFFGPGTRLTVL.

V and J are TRBV5-4 and TRBJ2-7, with D perhaps TRBD1 or TRBD2 (5 bases each). The CDR3 is 14 residues long. Germline values: CDR1 SGHNT, CDR2 YYREEE (reference sequence). Trimming removed 4 bases at V and 3 bases at J, with 14 bases between. The CDR3 DNA is TGTGCCAGCAGCCCCGTACGGGGCGGCTACGAGCAGTACTTC. Its protein product is CASSPVRGGYEQYF.

The rearrangement uses TRBV18 and TRBJ2-7, with D tentatively TRBD2 (6 bases). The CDR3 covers 14 residues. Per germline, CDR1 KGHSH and CDR2 LQKENI. Trimming shortened V by 0 bases and J by 4 bases, and 10 bases separated the two germline ends. CDR3 sequence: CASSPPSGGYEQYF. Here the CDR3 DNA reads TGTGCCAGCTCACCACCGTCCGGGGGTTACGAGCAGTACTTC.

The chain has TRBV5-1 and TRBJ2-1; 9 nucleotides line up with TRBD2. The ends lost 4 bases at V and 6 bases at J; junction bases unmatched: 8. The CDR3 spans 15 residues. CDR1 is SGHRS and CDR2 is YFSETQ in the germline V gene. The CDR3 sequence: CASSLLAGSLNEQFF. The DNA of the CDR3 is TGCGCCAGCAGCCTGCTAGCGGGATCCCTCAATGAGCAGTTCTTC. Variable domain in full (rest from reference TRBV5-1 and TRBJ2-1): KAGVTQTPRYLIKTRGQQVTLSCSPISGHRSVSWYQQTPGQGLQFLFEYFSETQRNKGNFPGRFSGRQFSNSRSEMNVSTLELGDSALYLCASSLLAGSLNEQFFGPGTRLTVL.

The DNA for the CDR3 is TGTGCCAGCAGCTGGGGGCGGGTGGATGAGCAGTTCTTC. Protein sequence: CASSWGRVDEQFF. The chain joins TRBV5-6 to TRBJ2-1, with a possible D match to TRBD1 (6 bases). This CDR3 comprises 13 residues. V was clipped by 3 bases and J by 8 bases, with 12 bases between them. Germline assignment: CDR1 SGHDT and CDR2 YYEEEE.

The gene calls are TRBV4-2 and TRBJ2-7; 8 bases line up with TRBD1. Germline V gene lookup returns CDR1 LGHNA and CDR2 YNFKEQ. This CDR3 spans 15 amino acids. V was clipped by 0 bases and J by 1 base; unmatched bases: 2. This chain's CDR3 is CASSQEGQGSYEQYF. Written as DNA, the CDR3 is TGTGCCAGCAGCCAAGAAGGACAGGGTTCCTACGAGCAGTACTTC.